A selection of T cell receptor beta chains follows, all from one sample in a study of cytomegalovirus exposure and HLA in healthy donors. Clones were read by immunoSEQ multiplex PCR, and TCRdb kept only the in-frame ones, dropping some. The sample includes about 86,000 clones, more than 75% seen only once; the top ten take approximately 15%. Sample: PBMCs. These receptors came from a woman aged 40 to 50 in good health and CMV-seropositive. CDR3s include the opening cysteine and the closing phenylalanine or tryptophan. D genes are given only for firm matches. Clone size is stated in some rows and not others, as once, few, many or a class when expanded.

d_call: TRBD1; v_call: TRBV7-8; j_call: TRBJ2-1; clone_size: .; cdr3_aa: CASSLHRDRVYNEQFF; cdr3_nt: TGTGCCAGCAGCTTGCACCGGGACAGGGTATACAATGAGCAGTTCTTC
d_call: TRBD2; v_call: TRBV6-5; j_call: TRBJ2-5; clone_size: .; cdr3_aa: CASSYGLAGGETQYF; cdr3_nt: TGTGCCAGCAGTTACGGCCTAGCGGGGGGGGAGACCCAGTACTTC
d_call: .; v_call: TRBV7-9; j_call: TRBJ2-5; clone_size: once; cdr3_aa: CASTLNIETQYF; cdr3_nt: TGTGCCAGCACCCTTAATATAGAGACCCAGTACTTC
d_call: .; v_call: TRBV28; j_call: TRBJ1-1; clone_size: .; cdr3_aa: CASSLEMNTEAFF; cdr3_nt: TGTGCCAGCAGTTTGGAGATGAACACTGAAGCTTTCTTT
d_call: .; v_call: TRBV7-9; j_call: TRBJ1-2; clone_size: .; cdr3_aa: CASSPSPPDRSNGYTF; cdr3_nt: TGTGCCAGCAGCCCCAGCCCCCCCGACAGGTCTAATGGCTACACCTTC
d_call: .; v_call: TRBV13; j_call: TRBJ1-6; clone_size: .; cdr3_aa: CASSLRGGKQSPLHF; cdr3_nt: TGTGCCAGCAGCTTACGTGGGGGCAAACAGTCACCCCTCCACTTT
d_call: TRBD1; v_call: TRBV5-1; j_call: TRBJ2-2; clone_size: .; cdr3_aa: CASRDSPDSGELFF; cdr3_nt: TGCGCCAGCCGGGACAGTCCGGATTCCGGGGAGCTGTTTTTT
d_call: TRBD1; v_call: TRBV28; j_call: TRBJ2-1; clone_size: once; cdr3_aa: CASSGQGGDNEQFF; cdr3_nt: TGTGCCAGCAGCGGACAGGGGGGGGACAATGAGCAGTTCTTC
d_call: .; v_call: TRBV28; j_call: TRBJ1-1; clone_size: .; cdr3_aa: CASSLIGVNTEAFF; cdr3_nt: TGTGCCAGCAGTTTAATAGGAGTGAACACTGAAGCTTTCTTT
d_call: TRBD1; v_call: TRBV4-2; j_call: TRBJ2-5; clone_size: .; cdr3_aa: CASSHAGTGEETQYF; cdr3_nt: TGTGCCAGCAGCCATGCGGGGACAGGGGAAGAGACCCAGTACTTC
d_call: TRBD1; v_call: TRBV4-2; j_call: TRBJ2-7; clone_size: .; cdr3_aa: CASSHYGTGQHYEQYF; cdr3_nt: TGTGCCAGCAGCCATTACGGGACAGGACAGCACTACGAGCAGTACTTC
d_call: .; v_call: TRBV4-1; j_call: TRBJ2-7; clone_size: .; cdr3_aa: CASSQSAGQWNEQYF; cdr3_nt: TGCGCCAGCAGCCAATCGGCGGGTCAGTGGAACGAGCAGTACTTC
d_call: TRBD2; v_call: TRBV5-6; j_call: TRBJ2-1; clone_size: .; cdr3_aa: CASSFPGLEAFF; cdr3_nt: TGTGCCAGCAGCTTCCCGGGACTAGAGGCGTTCTTC
d_call: TRBD1; v_call: TRBV18; j_call: TRBJ1-6; clone_size: few; cdr3_aa: CASSLGDRPNSPLHF; cdr3_nt: TGTGCCAGCTCACTAGGGGACAGGCCAAATTCACCCCTCCACTTT
d_call: TRBD2; v_call: TRBV9; j_call: TRBJ2-2; clone_size: once; cdr3_aa: CASSVRDYNTGELFF; cdr3_nt: TGTGCCAGCAGCGTCCGGGACTATAATACTGGGGAGCTGTTTTTT
d_call: TRBD1; v_call: TRBV2; j_call: TRBJ1-4; clone_size: once; cdr3_aa: CASRGGQSNEKLFF; cdr3_nt: TGTGCCAGCAGGGGGGGACAGTCTAATGAAAAACTGTTTTTT
d_call: TRBD2; v_call: TRBV4-2; j_call: TRBJ2-2; clone_size: .; cdr3_aa: CASSQGLLAGGPNTGELFF; cdr3_nt: TGTGCCAGCAGCCAAGGACTCCTAGCGGGAGGACCGAACACCGGGGAGCTGTTTTTT
d_call: .; v_call: TRBV14; j_call: TRBJ2-1; clone_size: few; cdr3_aa: CASSQVSRDISFF; cdr3_nt: TGTGCCAGCAGCCAAGTAAGCCGGGATATTTCGTTCTTC
d_call: .; v_call: TRBV19; j_call: TRBJ1-2; clone_size: .; cdr3_aa: CASSSSSGGDYGYTF; cdr3_nt: TGTGCCAGTAGTTCGTCGAGTGGGGGCGACTATGGCTACACCTTC
d_call: .; v_call: TRBV30; j_call: TRBJ2-1; clone_size: .; cdr3_aa: CACHEDEQFF; cdr3_nt: TGTGCCTGCCACGAGGATGAGCAGTTCTTC
d_call: .; v_call: TRBV7-2; j_call: TRBJ2-2; clone_size: .; cdr3_aa: CASSVRTTGELFF; cdr3_nt: TGTGCCAGCAGCGTCCGGACAACCGGGGAGCTGTTTTTT
d_call: TRBD2; v_call: TRBV29-1; j_call: TRBJ2-5; clone_size: .; cdr3_aa: CSVEDRDSGRPAETQYF; cdr3_nt: TGCAGCGTTGAAGATCGAGATAGCGGGAGGCCCGCAGAGACCCAGTACTTC
d_call: .; v_call: TRBV28; j_call: TRBJ1-1; clone_size: .; cdr3_aa: CASSLTGIYAEAFF; cdr3_nt: TGTGCCAGCAGTTTAACAGGGATATACGCTGAAGCTTTCTTT
d_call: .; v_call: TRBV28; j_call: TRBJ1-5; clone_size: .; cdr3_aa: CASSFNYRSNQPQHF; cdr3_nt: TGTGCCAGCAGTTTTAATTACAGGAGCAATCAGCCCCAGCATTTT
d_call: .; v_call: TRBV27; j_call: TRBJ2-7; clone_size: .; cdr3_aa: CASSFWSAGVGEQYF; cdr3_nt: TGTGCCAGCAGTTTTTGGTCGGCAGGGGTTGGAGAGCAGTACTTC
d_call: TRBD1; v_call: TRBV19; j_call: TRBJ1-1; clone_size: .; cdr3_aa: CASSGQGRGNTEAFF; cdr3_nt: TGTGCCAGTAGTGGACAGGGGAGAGGGAACACTGAAGCTTTCTTT
d_call: .; v_call: TRBV7-6; j_call: TRBJ2-7; clone_size: .; cdr3_aa: CASSSRDNSYEQYF; cdr3_nt: TGTGCCAGCAGCTCCCGGGACAACTCCTACGAGCAGTACTTC
d_call: TRBD1; v_call: TRBV7-9; j_call: TRBJ2-7; clone_size: .; cdr3_aa: CASSSTGGLGEQYF; cdr3_nt: TGTGCCAGCAGCTCCACAGGGGGGCTCGGGGAGCAGTACTTC
d_call: .; v_call: TRBV15; j_call: TRBJ1-3; clone_size: .; cdr3_aa: CATEGAGSGNTIYF; cdr3_nt: TGTGCCACCGAAGGCGCAGGGTCCGGAAACACCATATATTTT
d_call: TRBD2; v_call: TRBV28; j_call: TRBJ2-7; clone_size: .; cdr3_aa: CASSSPAASGSSYEQYF; cdr3_nt: TGTGCCAGCAGTTCCCCCGCGGCTAGCGGGAGTTCCTACGAGCAGTACTTC
d_call: TRBD1; v_call: TRBV5-8; j_call: TRBJ2-5; clone_size: few; cdr3_aa: CASSLGGQGLTQETQYF; cdr3_nt: TGTGCCAGCAGCTTAGGAGGACAGGGTCTTACCCAAGAGACCCAGTACTTC
d_call: TRBD1; v_call: TRBV19; j_call: TRBJ2-2; clone_size: .; cdr3_aa: CASSPGTGGIGELFF; cdr3_nt: TGTGCCAGTAGTCCAGGGACAGGGGGTATCGGGGAGCTGTTTTTT
d_call: TRBD1; v_call: TRBV9; j_call: TRBJ1-2; clone_size: .; cdr3_aa: CASSVLGTGDGYTF; cdr3_nt: TGTGCCAGCAGCGTCCTCGGGACAGGGGATGGCTACACCTTC
d_call: .; v_call: TRBV6-1; j_call: TRBJ1-1; clone_size: .; cdr3_aa: CASSEWAGVNTEAFF; cdr3_nt: TGTGCCAGCAGTGAATGGGCAGGGGTGAACACTGAAGCTTTCTTT
d_call: .; v_call: TRBV28; j_call: TRBJ2-7; clone_size: .; cdr3_aa: CASSPGGTYEQYF; cdr3_nt: TGTGCCAGCAGTCCGGGGGGCACTTACGAGCAGTACTTC
d_call: TRBD1; v_call: TRBV6-5; j_call: TRBJ1-2; clone_size: .; cdr3_aa: CATGTGGNGYTF; cdr3_nt: TGTGCCACCGGGACAGGGGGAAATGGCTACACCTTC
d_call: .; v_call: TRBV9; j_call: TRBJ1-2; clone_size: .; cdr3_aa: CASSVGQEYGYTF; cdr3_nt: TGTGCCAGCAGCGTGGGACAAGAATATGGCTACACCTTC
d_call: .; v_call: TRBV6-1; j_call: TRBJ1-6; clone_size: .; cdr3_aa: CASSEVQGGLGSPLHF; cdr3_nt: TGTGCCAGCAGTGAGGTCCAGGGAGGGTTAGGATCACCCCTCCACTTT
d_call: .; v_call: TRBV27; j_call: TRBJ2-1; clone_size: .; cdr3_aa: CASRDKTNYNEQFF; cdr3_nt: TGTGCCAGCAGGGACAAAACAAACTACAATGAGCAGTTCTTC
d_call: TRBD1; v_call: TRBV5-8; j_call: TRBJ1-4; clone_size: .; cdr3_aa: CASRDRGGEKLFF; cdr3_nt: TGTGCCAGCCGGGACAGGGGTGGAGAAAAACTGTTTTTT
d_call: .; v_call: TRBV5-4; j_call: TRBJ2-7; clone_size: .; cdr3_aa: CASSPYNRDTLDEQYF; cdr3_nt: TGTGCCAGCAGCCCTTACAACCGGGACACCCTTGACGAGCAGTACTTC
d_call: .; v_call: TRBV19; j_call: TRBJ1-4; clone_size: .; cdr3_aa: CASSILTSAGTNEKLFF; cdr3_nt: TGTGCCAGTAGTATATTAACCTCGGCAGGCACTAATGAAAAACTGTTTTTT
d_call: .; v_call: TRBV5-1; j_call: TRBJ1-5; clone_size: .; cdr3_aa: CASSLDGGRTGDQPQHF; cdr3_nt: TGCGCCAGCAGCTTGGACGGGGGGAGGACGGGCGATCAGCCCCAGCATTTT
d_call: TRBD2; v_call: TRBV27; j_call: TRBJ2-7; clone_size: once; cdr3_aa: CASSLGAGGASYEQYF; cdr3_nt: TGTGCCAGCAGTTTAGGCGCGGGGGGGGCCTCCTACGAGCAGTACTTC
d_call: .; v_call: TRBV7-6; j_call: TRBJ2-1; clone_size: .; cdr3_aa: CASSLGTGANEQFF; cdr3_nt: TGTGCCAGCAGCTTAGGGACGGGAGCGAATGAGCAGTTCTTC
d_call: TRBD1; v_call: TRBV14; j_call: TRBJ1-2; clone_size: .; cdr3_aa: CASSPFLGTDYGYTF; cdr3_nt: TGTGCCAGCAGCCCGTTCCTCGGGACAGACTATGGCTACACCTTC
d_call: .; v_call: TRBV30; j_call: TRBJ1-2; clone_size: once; cdr3_aa: CACLMGGNGYTF; cdr3_nt: TGTGCCTGCCTAATGGGGGGAAATGGCTACACCTTC
d_call: TRBD1; v_call: TRBV4-3; j_call: TRBJ1-1; clone_size: once; cdr3_aa: CASSQDRAGGRVTEAFF; cdr3_nt: TGCGCCAGCAGCCAAGACCGGGCAGGGGGCCGGGTTACTGAAGCTTTCTTT
d_call: .; v_call: TRBV4-3; j_call: TRBJ1-2; clone_size: .; cdr3_aa: CASSQGGAGTSYGYTF; cdr3_nt: TGCGCCAGCAGCCAAGGTGGCGCGGGGACGTCCTATGGCTACACCTTC
d_call: TRBD2; v_call: TRBV15; j_call: TRBJ2-3; clone_size: .; cdr3_aa: CATSRNLAGSSTDTQYF; cdr3_nt: TGTGCCACCAGCAGGAACCTAGCGGGCTCTAGCACAGATACGCAGTATTTT